This T cell receptor beta chain was found in a study of blood T cell repertoires in COVID-19. For the study at large: Acute and convalescent COVID-19 specimens originated in the United States, Italy and Spain.

Germline assignment: CDR1 SQVTM and CDR2 ANQGSEA. The CDR3 runs to 13 residues. The V and J ends lost 3 bases and 4 bases, in that order; junction bases with no gene match: 3. Generated by immunoSEQ multiplex PCR, the TCRdb table keeps only in-frame clones and is missing some. Of approximately 270,000 clones listed, about 85% were seen once; the top ten hold about 0.9%. Sequencing used peripheral blood. The clonotype was recovered from a human donor with COVID-19, enrolled during active disease. The donor label of this sample is uncertain. The rearrangement uses TRBV29-1 and TRBJ2-3; 8 positions agree with TRBD2. CDR3 sequence (DNA): TGCAGCGTTGACGGACTAGCCCCAGATACGCAGTATTTT. Protein: CSVDGLAPDTQYF.